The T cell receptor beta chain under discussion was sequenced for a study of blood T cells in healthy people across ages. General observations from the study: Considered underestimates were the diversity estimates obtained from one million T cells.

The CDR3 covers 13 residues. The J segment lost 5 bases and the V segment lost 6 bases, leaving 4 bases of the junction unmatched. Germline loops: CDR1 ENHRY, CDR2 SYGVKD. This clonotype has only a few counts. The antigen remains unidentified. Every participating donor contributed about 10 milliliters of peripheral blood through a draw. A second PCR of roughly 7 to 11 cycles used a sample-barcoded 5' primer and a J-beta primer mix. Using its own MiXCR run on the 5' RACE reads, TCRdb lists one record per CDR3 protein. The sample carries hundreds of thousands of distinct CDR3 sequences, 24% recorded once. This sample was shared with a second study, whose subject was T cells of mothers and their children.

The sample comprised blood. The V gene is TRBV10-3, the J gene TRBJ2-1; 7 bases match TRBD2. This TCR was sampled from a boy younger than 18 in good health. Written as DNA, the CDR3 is TGTGCCATCAGCGAGCGGGGAGACAATGAGCAGTTCTTC. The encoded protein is CAISERGDNEQFF.